The 9 T cell receptor beta chains below were found in one sample sequenced in a study of control samples from healthy donors and cancer patients. Data came from immunoSEQ multiplex PCR; TCRdb stores just in-frame clones and leaves some out. The sample has over 150,000 clones; approximately 94% are singletons. The material sequenced was PBMCs. These receptors came from a man aged 60 to 75 with colorectal cancer.

This clone appeared a single time. J is TRBJ2-2 and V is TRBV5-1, with no clear D. Per the germline V gene, CDR1 is SGHRS and CDR2 is YFSETQ. The length of the CDR3 is 14 residues. The V end was cut by 2 bases, the J end by 1 base, with 6 bases between. Here the CDR3 reads CASSFQRNTGELFF. CDR3 bases: TGCGCCAGCAGCTTCCAAAGGAACACCGGGGAGCTGTTTTTT. Full variable domain (rest looked up from reference TRBV5-1 and TRBJ2-2): KAGVTQTPRYLIKTRGQQVTLSCSPISGHRSVSWYQQTPGQGLQFLFEYFSETQRNKGNFPGRFSGRQFSNSRSEMNVSTLELGDSALYLCASSFQRNTGELFFGEGSRLTVL.

V and J are TRBV9 and TRBJ1-3, with 7 bases identical to TRBD1. This CDR3 is built from 15 residues. Germline V lookup: CDR1 SGDLS, CDR2 YYNGEE. Trimming took 1 base from V and 4 from J; bases not matched to a gene: 5. CDR3 sequence (DNA): TGTGCCAGCAGCGTAAACAGGGGTACAGGAAACACCATATATTTT. Translated: CASSVNRGTGNTIYF.

The chain couples TRBV6-1 to TRBJ1-5, with TRBD1 as a possible D gene (6 bases). Germline values: CDR1 MNHNS, CDR2 SASEGT. The CDR3 spans 14 residues. Trimming left V 3 bases short and J 0 bases short, with 6 bases between. This CDR3 is CASSDRGSNQPQHF. The CDR3 nucleotides read TGTGCCAGCAGTGACAGGGGTAGCAATCAGCCCCAGCATTTT.

The rearrangement uses TRBV14 and TRBJ2-7; 7 nucleotides agree with TRBD1. The germline gives CDR1 SGHDN, CDR2 FVKESK. V trimming: 1 base; J trimming: 4 bases; junction bases outside the gene matches: 7. The CDR3 contains 15 residues. The CDR3 nucleotides read TGTGCCAGCAGCCAAGCTACAGGGGCCGTTTACGAGCAGTACTTC. This translates into CASSQATGAVYEQYF.

V and J are TRBV7-8 and TRBJ1-1, with D hard to call. This CDR3 is built from 12 residues. Germline V gives CDR1 SGHVS, CDR2 FQNEAQ. V was trimmed by 5 bases and J by 6 bases, leaving 10 bases between them. The CDR3 DNA follows: TGTGCCAGCAGCCCTACTAACTCTGAAGCTTTCTTT. Protein: CASSPTNSEAFF.

For this clone: The same CDR3 is also encoded by other DNA sequences in this sample. The chain carries TRBV6-5 and TRBJ2-5; TRBD1 matches at 7 bases. From germline, CDR1 is MNHEY and CDR2 SVGAGI. CDR3 size: 15 residues. The junction had 14 bases not matched to a gene; V was cut back by 6 bases and J by 7 bases. The CDR3 loop reads CASSPRQGPAGTQYF. The CDR3 DNA follows: TGTGCCAGCAGCCCGAGACAGGGTCCGGCTGGGACCCAGTACTTC.

The chain has TRBV15 and TRBJ2-5, with D possibly called TRBD1 or TRBD2 (5 bases each). Per germline, CDR1 LNHNV and CDR2 YYDKDF (reference sequence). The V end lost 1 base, the J end lost 2 bases, and 8 bases lay between the germline ends. CDR3 length: 14 residues. CDR3 sequence reads: CATSRGGTQETQYF. CDR3 sequence (DNA): TGTGCCACCAGCAGAGGGGGGACGCAAGAGACCCAGTACTTC.

The chain has TRBV6-2 or TRBV6-3 and TRBJ2-1; D ambiguous. The CDR3 covers 16 residues. CDR1 and CDR2 from the germline V gene are MNHEY and SVGEGT. Trimming took 0 bases from V and 9 from J, leaving 18 bases between them. CDR3 region: CASSYSSSALQREQFF. The CDR3 DNA reads TGTGCCAGCAGTTACTCCTCCTCGGCCCTGCAGCGTGAGCAGTTCTTC.

The chain carries TRBV21-1 and TRBJ2-7; TRBD1, the D gene given by the table, was not confirmed from the DNA. TRBV21-1 is deemed a pseudogene. The CDR3 sequence is 20 residues long. The CDR3 is CASSKVVHRGQSVIGYEQYF. CDR3 nucleotides: TGTGCCAGCAGCAAAGTGGTCCACAGGGGGCAAAGCGTCATAGGGTACGAGCAGTACTTC.